One sample yielded the 9 T cell receptor beta chains listed below, sequenced in a study of radiotherapy plus CTLA-4 blockade in lung cancer. Data came from immunoSEQ multiplex PCR; TCRdb stores just in-frame clones and leaves some out. The sample shows 70,000 to 90,000 clones, 84% of them seen only once. The source was peripheral blood, collected from a patient treated with radiotherapy plus ipilimumab. Receptor source: a human donor with non-small cell lung cancer who had stable disease on radiotherapy plus ipilimumab.

The rearrangement links TRBV11-2 to TRBJ1-6; TRBD1 is a possible D gene (5 bases). Trimming removed 3 bases from V and 7 bases from J, with 7 bases in between. Germline loops: CDR1 SGHAT, CDR2 FQNNGV. The CDR3 sequence is 13 residues long. CDR3: CASSLGVNSPLHF. The CDR3 DNA sequence: TGTGCCAGCAGCTTGGGGGTGAATTCACCCCTCCACTTT. Based on the CDR3 plus reference TRBV11-2 and TRBJ1-6, the full variable domain is EAGVAQSPRYKIIEKRQSVAFWCNPISGHATLYWYQQILGQGPKLLIQFQNNGVVDDSQLPKDRFSAERLKGVDSTLKIQPAKLEDSAVYLCASSLGVNSPLHFGNGTRLTVT.

The chain is built from TRBV28 and TRBJ2-3, with D possibly being TRBD1 (6 bases). Trimming stripped 4 bases from V and 2 bases from J, with 16 bases between. This CDR3 has 16 residues. The V gene's germline CDR1 is MDHEN and CDR2 SYDVKM. This CDR3 reads CASSSPGQGVTDTQYF. CDR3 coding DNA: TGTGCCAGCAGTTCTCCGGGACAAGGGGTCACAGATACGCAGTATTTT.

The chain couples TRBV27 to TRBJ1-5, with 9 bases lining up with TRBD1. V was pared by 6 bases and J by 2 bases, with 8 bases of the junction left unmatched. Germline V gene data show CDR1 as MNHEY and CDR2 as SMNVEV (reference sequence). The CDR3 is made up of 16 amino acids. The CDR3 protein is CASRQGARVGNQPQHF. CDR3 DNA sequence: TGTGCCAGCAGACAGGGGGCGCGGGTTGGCAATCAGCCCCAGCATTTT.

The gene calls are TRBV30 and TRBJ1-6; the D is unclear. Trimming pared 3 bases from V and 7 bases from J, leaving 16 bases between. Per germline, CDR1 GTSNPN and CDR2 SVGIG (reference sequence). The CDR3 sequence is 15 residues long. The CDR3 nucleotides are TGTGCCTGGAGACCCCAGGCCCGGTGGAATTCACCCCTCCACTTT. Residues: CAWRPQARWNSPLHF.

The chain joins TRBV30 to TRBJ1-1; the D gene is possibly TRBD1 (5 bases). CDR1 and CDR2 from the germline V gene are GTSNPN and SVGIG (reference sequence). This CDR3 spans 14 amino acids. V shed 2 bases and J shed 1 base, with 11 bases lying between them. Written as DNA, the CDR3 is TGTGCCTGGAGTCCGAGGACACCGAACACTGAAGCTTTCTTT. This gives the protein CAWSPRTPNTEAFF.

The CDR3 sequence is CASSSMGQGEQYF. For the CDR3, the DNA is TGTGCCAGCAGCTCGATGGGACAGGGCGAGCAGTACTTC. This rearrangement joins TRBV7-8 to TRBJ2-7, with 9 bases fitting TRBD1. The germline V gene encodes CDR1 SGHVS and CDR2 FQNEAQ. J was trimmed by 6 bases and V by 4 bases; bases with no gene match: 4. This CDR3 is built from 13 residues.

The J gene is TRBJ1-1, the V gene TRBV27; no clear D gene. Germline values: CDR1 MNHEY, CDR2 SMNVEV (reference sequence). The CDR3 totals 14 residues. Trimming cost V 9 bases and J 1 base, with 15 bases left between them. The DNA of the CDR3 is TGTGCCAGTCGGAGACGGACTGAGAACACTGAAGCTTTCTTT. Translating gives CASRRRTENTEAFF.

This sequence joins TRBV7-9 and TRBJ1-4; D possibly corresponds to TRBD1 (5 bases). Trimming cost V 5 bases and J 6 bases, with 10 bases left between them. The CDR3 totals 13 residues. Germline-derived CDR1 and CDR2 are SEHNR and FQNEAQ (reference sequence). The CDR3 spells CASSKTGDEKLFF. In nucleotides, the CDR3 is TGTGCCAGCAGCAAAACAGGCGATGAAAAACTGTTTTTT.

The chain uses TRBV6-5 and TRBJ1-6; D might be TRBD1 (6 bases). The V and J ends lost 6 bases and 10 bases respectively, with 13 bases between them. The CDR3 length is 13 residues. Germline lookup yields CDR1 MNHEY and CDR2 SVGAGI. The CDR3 is CASSRDTGSPLHF. CDR3 DNA sequence: TGTGCCAGCAGCCGGGACACCGGATCACCCCTCCACTTT.